The 9 T cell receptor beta chains in this list originate from one sample, sequenced in a study of blood T cells in healthy people across ages. Combining a sample-barcoded 5' primer with a J-beta primer mix, a second PCR ran for about 6 to 11 cycles. Via MiXCR, TCRdb re-called the 5' RACE reads, giving one row per CDR3 protein. This sample yields some 370,000 distinct CDR3 sequences, of which approximately 51% are seen a single time; 45% to 55% belongs to the top ten. The material sequenced was blood. The receptors shown here come from a man in his fifties or sixties in good health.

This clonotype occurred many times. This chain links TRBV7-2 with TRBJ2-5; TRBD1 aligns across 9 bases. Germline assignment: CDR1 SGHTA and CDR2 FQGNSA. Losses at the gene ends were 4 bases for V and 2 bases for J; bases not matched to a gene: 5. This CDR3 is built from 15 residues. In DNA, the CDR3 is TGTGCCAGCAGCTCCGGACAGGGGAGGCAAGAGACCCAGTACTTC. Translating gives CASSSGQGRQETQYF.

A remark on this clonotype: The junction does not match germline at one end; this may be a read error. This chain links TRBV24-1 with TRBJ2-3, with 7 nucleotides matching TRBD1. The germline gives CDR1 KGHDR, CDR2 SFDVKD. CDR3 size: 15 residues. The CDR3 is CATSEYNRGTDTQYF. The CDR3 DNA is TGTGCCACCAGTGAATATAACAGGGGCACAGATACACAGTATTTT.

This clonotype has only a few counts. The chain is built from TRBV29-1 and TRBJ1-1; TRBD1 might be the D (5 bases). CDR1 is SQVTM, CDR2 ANQGSEA, per germline. This CDR3 region has 12 residues. V lost 1 base to trimming and J lost 7 bases, with 10 bases between them. For the CDR3, the DNA is TGCAGCGTTGAAGTGACAGAAAGTGAAGCTTTCTTT. Translating it yields CSVEVTESEAFF.

Concerning this clonotype: One end of the junction fails to match germline, which may point to a read error. The rearrangement uses TRBV6-2 or TRBV6-3 and TRBJ2-1; D is perhaps TRBD2 (7 bases). Germline-derived CDR1 and CDR2 are MNHEY and SVGEGT. The CDR3 length is 18 residues. CDR3 residues: CACSYQGGGLSSYNEQFF. The CDR3 DNA reads as TGTGCCTGCAGTTACCAGGGAGGGGGATTGAGCTCCTACAATGAGCAGTTCTTC.

The chain carries TRBV6-2 or TRBV6-3 and TRBJ2-7; D not resolved. The germline gives CDR1 MNHEY, CDR2 SVGEGT. V was trimmed by 0 bases and J by 2 bases, leaving 14 bases between them. There are 16 residues in the CDR3. CDR3 sequence reads: CASSYSGIVNPYEQYF. The CDR3 coding sequence is TGTGCCAGCAGTTACTCGGGGATCGTAAACCCCTACGAGCAGTACTTC.

This chain joins TRBV20-1 and TRBJ1-5, with D maybe TRBD1 (5 bases). Trimming took 5 bases from V and 5 from J, leaving 13 bases between them. This CDR3 has 13 residues. CDR1 is DFQATT, CDR2 SNEGSKA, per germline (reference sequence). The CDR3 sequence is CSAGRDGYQPQHF. CDR3 nucleotide sequence: TGCAGTGCTGGGCGGGACGGCTATCAGCCCCAGCATTTT.

The chain recombines TRBV11-1 with TRBJ2-7; perhaps TRBD2 as D (7 bases). The CDR3 is 14 residues long. The germline V gene has CDR1 SGHAT and CDR2 FQDESV (reference sequence). Trimming removed 5 bases from V and 4 bases from J, with 15 bases in between. The CDR3 spells CASSQGLADYEQYF. DNA of the CDR3: TGTGCCAGCAGCCAGGGGCTAGCGGATTACGAGCAGTACTTC.

The chain carries TRBV7-2 and TRBJ1-1; D perhaps matches TRBD1 (5 bases). The CDR3 covers 15 residues. Germline values: CDR1 SGHTA, CDR2 FQGNSA. The germline V and J ends were trimmed by 6 bases and 0 bases, with 14 bases remaining between them. This CDR3 reads CASSPNRLLNTEAFF. As DNA, the CDR3 is TGTGCCAGCAGTCCTAACAGGCTGTTGAACACTGAAGCTTTCTTT.

The chain recombines TRBV20-1 with TRBJ1-5, with a possible D match to TRBD1 (5 bases). Germline V gives CDR1 DFQATT, CDR2 SNEGSKA (reference sequence). V was cut by 5 bases and J by 4 bases, with 12 bases left in between. CDR3 length: 13 amino acids. The DNA of the CDR3 is TGCAGTGCTGGCCAGGACAATAATCAGCCCCAGCATTTT. Amino acids: CSAGQDNNQPQHF.